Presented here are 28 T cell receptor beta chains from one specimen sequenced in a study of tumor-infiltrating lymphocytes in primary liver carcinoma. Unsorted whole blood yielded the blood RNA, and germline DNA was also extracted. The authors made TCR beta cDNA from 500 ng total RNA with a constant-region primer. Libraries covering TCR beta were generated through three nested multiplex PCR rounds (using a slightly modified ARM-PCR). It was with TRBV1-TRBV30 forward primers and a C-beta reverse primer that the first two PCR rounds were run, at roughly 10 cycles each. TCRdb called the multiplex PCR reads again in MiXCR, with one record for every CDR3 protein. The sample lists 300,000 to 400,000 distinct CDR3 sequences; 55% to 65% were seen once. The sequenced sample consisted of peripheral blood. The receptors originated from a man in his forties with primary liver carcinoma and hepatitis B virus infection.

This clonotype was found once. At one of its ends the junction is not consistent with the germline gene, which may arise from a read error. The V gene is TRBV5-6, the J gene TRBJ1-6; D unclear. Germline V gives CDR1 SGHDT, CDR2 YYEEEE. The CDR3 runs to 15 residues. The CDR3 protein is CASSLGDHRNSPLYF. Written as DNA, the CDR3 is TGTGCCAGCAGCTTGGGGGATCATAGGAATTCACCCCTCTACTTT.

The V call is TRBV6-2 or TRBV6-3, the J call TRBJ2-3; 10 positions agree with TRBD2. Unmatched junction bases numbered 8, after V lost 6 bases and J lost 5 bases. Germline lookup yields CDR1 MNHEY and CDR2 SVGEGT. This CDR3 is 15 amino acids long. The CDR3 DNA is TGTGCCAGCAGATGGACTAGCGGAGGCATAGATACGCAGTATTTT. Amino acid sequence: CASRWTSGGIDTQYF.

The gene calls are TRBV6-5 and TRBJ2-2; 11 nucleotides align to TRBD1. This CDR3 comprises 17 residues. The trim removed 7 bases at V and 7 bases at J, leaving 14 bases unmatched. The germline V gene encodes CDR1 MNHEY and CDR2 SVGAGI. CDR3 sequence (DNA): TGTGCCAGCACCCCAAGACCCGGACAGGGGGCGCACGGGGAGCTGTTTTTT. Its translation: CASTPRPGQGAHGELFF.

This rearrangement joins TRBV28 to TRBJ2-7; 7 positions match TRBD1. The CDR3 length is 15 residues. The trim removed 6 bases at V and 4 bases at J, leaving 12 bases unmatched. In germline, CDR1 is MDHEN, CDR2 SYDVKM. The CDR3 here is CASSNTETGTYEQYF. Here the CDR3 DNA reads TGTGCCAGCAGCAACACCGAGACAGGGACATACGAGCAGTACTTC.

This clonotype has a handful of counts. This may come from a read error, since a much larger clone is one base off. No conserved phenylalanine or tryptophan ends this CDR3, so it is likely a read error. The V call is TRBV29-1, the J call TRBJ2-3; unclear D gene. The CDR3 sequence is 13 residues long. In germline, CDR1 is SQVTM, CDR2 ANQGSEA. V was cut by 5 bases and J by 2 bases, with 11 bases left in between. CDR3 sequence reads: CSVTHLATDTQYL. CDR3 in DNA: TGCAGCGTTACTCATTTGGCCACAGATACGCAGTATTTA.

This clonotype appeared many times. CDR3 nucleotide sequence: TGTGCCAGCAGTTACTCGGCGGACGGGGAGCTGTTTTTT. It translates to CASSYSADGELFF. This chain connects TRBV6-6 to TRBJ2-2; unclear D gene. Between the trimmed V and J ends, which lost 0 bases and 7 bases, there was a span of 6 bases. Germline loops: CDR1 MNHNY, CDR2 SVGAGI (reference sequence). CDR3 size: 13 residues.

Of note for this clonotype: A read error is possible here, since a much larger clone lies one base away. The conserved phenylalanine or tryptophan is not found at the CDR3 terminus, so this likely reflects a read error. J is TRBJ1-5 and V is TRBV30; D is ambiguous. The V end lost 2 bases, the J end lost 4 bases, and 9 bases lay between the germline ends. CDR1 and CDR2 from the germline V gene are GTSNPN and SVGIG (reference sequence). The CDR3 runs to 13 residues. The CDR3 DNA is TGTGCCTGGAGTTATGGGGAAAATCAGCCCCAGCATTGT. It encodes CAWSYGENQPQHC.

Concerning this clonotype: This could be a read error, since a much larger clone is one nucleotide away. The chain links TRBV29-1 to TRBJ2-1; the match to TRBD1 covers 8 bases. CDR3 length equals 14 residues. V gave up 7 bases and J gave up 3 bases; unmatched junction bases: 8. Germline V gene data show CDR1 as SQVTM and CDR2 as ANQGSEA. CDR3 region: CSADATGVYNEQFF. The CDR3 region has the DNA TGCAGCGCTGACGCGACAGGGGTCTACAATGAGCAGTTCTTC.

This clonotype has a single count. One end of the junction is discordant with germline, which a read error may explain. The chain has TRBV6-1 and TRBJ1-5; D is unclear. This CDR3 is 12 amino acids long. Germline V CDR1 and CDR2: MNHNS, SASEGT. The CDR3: CAISTINQPQHF. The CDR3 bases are TGTGCCATCTCGACAATCAATCAGCCTCAGCATTTT.

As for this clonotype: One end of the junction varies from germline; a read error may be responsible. DNA of the CDR3: TGTGCCAGCAGCGAAGGGAGTGAAGATACGCAGTATTTT. It codes for CASSEGSEDTQYF. The chain couples TRBV2 to TRBJ2-3, with a possible D match to TRBD2 (5 bases). The V gene's germline CDR1 is SNHLY and CDR2 FYNNEI. The CDR3 has 13 residues.

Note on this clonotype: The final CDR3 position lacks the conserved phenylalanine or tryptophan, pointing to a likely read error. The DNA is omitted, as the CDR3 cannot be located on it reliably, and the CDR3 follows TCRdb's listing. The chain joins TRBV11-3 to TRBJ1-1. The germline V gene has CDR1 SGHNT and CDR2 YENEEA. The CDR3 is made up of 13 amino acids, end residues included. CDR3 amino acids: CASSLDLNTEAFS.

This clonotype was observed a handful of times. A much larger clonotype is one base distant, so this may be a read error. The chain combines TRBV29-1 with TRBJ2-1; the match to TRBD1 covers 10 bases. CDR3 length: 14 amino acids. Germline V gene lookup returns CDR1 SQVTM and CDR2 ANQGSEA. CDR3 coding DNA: TGCAGCGTTTCTAGGGACAGGGGCATCAATAAGCAGTTCTTC. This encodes CSVSRDRGINKQFF.

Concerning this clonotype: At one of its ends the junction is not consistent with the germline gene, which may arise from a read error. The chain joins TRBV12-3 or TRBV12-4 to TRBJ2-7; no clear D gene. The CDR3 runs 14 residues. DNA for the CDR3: TGTGCCACCAGTCCCCGCGGTCCAACCTACGAACAGTACTTC. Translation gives CATSPRGPTYEQYF.

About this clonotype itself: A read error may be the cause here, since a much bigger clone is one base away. CDR3 DNA: TGCGCCAGCAGCCAAGGGTTCGTGGTGCTAGCGGGAGGGTACGAGCAGTACTTC. Its protein is CASSQGFVVLAGGYEQYF. The genes are TRBV4-1 and TRBJ2-7, with 12 bases matching TRBD2. In germline, CDR1 is MGHRA, CDR2 YSYEKL. The CDR3 length is 18 residues. Trimming removed 1 base from V and 4 bases from J; junction bases left unmatched: 11.

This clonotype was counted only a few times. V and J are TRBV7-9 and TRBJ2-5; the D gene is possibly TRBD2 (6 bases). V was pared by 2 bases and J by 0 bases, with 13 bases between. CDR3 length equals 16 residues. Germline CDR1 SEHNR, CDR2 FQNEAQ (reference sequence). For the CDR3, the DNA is TGTGCCAGCAGCTTAACGGGACTCACGTACCAAGAGACCCAGTACTTC. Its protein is CASSLTGLTYQETQYF.

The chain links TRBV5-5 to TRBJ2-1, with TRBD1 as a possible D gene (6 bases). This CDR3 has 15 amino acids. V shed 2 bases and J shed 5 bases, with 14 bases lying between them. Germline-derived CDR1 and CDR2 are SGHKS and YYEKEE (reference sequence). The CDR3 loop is CASSFLGTLNNEQFF. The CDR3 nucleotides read TGTGCCAGCAGCTTCCTAGGGACACTGAACAATGAGCAGTTCTTC.

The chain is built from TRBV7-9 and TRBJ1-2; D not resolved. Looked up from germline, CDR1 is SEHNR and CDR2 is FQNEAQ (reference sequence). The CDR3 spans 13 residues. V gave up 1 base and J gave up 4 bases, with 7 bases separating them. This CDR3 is CASSLVNSYGYTF. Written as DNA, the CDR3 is TGTGCCAGCAGCTTAGTGAATAGCTATGGCTACACCTTC.

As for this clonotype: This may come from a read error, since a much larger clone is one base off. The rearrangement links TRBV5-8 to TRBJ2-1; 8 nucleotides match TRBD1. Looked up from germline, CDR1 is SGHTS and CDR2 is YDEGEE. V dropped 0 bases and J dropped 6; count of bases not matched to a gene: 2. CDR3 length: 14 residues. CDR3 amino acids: CASSLGTGSNEQFF. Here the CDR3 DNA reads TGTGCCAGCAGCTTGGGGACAGGGAGCAATGAGCAGTTCTTC.

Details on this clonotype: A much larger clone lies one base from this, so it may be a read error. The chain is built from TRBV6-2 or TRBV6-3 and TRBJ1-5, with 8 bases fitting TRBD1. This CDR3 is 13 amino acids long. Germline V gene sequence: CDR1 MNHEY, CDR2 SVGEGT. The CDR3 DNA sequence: TGTGCCGGCAGGGGGCGCGGTGGTCAGCCCCAGCATTTT. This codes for CAGRGRGGQPQHF.

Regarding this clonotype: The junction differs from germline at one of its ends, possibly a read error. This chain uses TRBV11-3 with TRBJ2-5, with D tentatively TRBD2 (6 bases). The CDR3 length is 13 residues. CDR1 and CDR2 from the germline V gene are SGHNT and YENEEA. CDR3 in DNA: TGTGCCAGGAGCTTAGCGGCATGGGAGACCCAGTACTTC. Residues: CARSLAAWETQYF.

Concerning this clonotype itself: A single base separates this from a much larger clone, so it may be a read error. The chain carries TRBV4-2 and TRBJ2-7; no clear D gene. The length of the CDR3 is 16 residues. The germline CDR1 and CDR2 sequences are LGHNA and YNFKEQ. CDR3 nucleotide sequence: TGTGCCAGCAGCCAAGATCTTTCTAACCTCTCCTACGATCAGTACTTC. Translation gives CASSQDLSNLSYDQYF.

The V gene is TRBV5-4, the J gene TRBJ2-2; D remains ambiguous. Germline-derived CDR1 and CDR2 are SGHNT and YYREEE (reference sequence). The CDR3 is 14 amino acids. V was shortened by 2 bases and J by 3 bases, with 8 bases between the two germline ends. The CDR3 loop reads CASSFNDDTGELFF. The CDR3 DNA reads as TGTGCCAGCAGCTTTAACGATGACACCGGGGAGCTGTTTTTT.

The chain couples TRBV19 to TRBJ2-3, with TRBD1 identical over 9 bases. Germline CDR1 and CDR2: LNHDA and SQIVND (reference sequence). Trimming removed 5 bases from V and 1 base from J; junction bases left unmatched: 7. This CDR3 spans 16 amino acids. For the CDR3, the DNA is TGTGCCAGTAGTTTCCGGGACAGGGTCGGCACAGATACGCAGTATTTT. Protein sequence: CASSFRDRVGTDTQYF.

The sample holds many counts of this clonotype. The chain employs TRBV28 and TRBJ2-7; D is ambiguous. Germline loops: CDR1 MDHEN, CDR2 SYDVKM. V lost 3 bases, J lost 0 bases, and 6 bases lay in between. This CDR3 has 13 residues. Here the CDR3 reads CASSFVNSYEQYF. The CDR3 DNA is TGTGCCAGCAGTTTCGTGAACTCCTACGAGCAGTACTTC.

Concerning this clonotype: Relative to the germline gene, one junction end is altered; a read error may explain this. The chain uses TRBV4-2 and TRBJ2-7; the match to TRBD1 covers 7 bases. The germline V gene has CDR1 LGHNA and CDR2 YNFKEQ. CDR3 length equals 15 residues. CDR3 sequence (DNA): TGTGCCAGCATCCAACGGACAGGTAACTCCTACGAGAAGTACTTC. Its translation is CASIQRTGNSYEKYF.

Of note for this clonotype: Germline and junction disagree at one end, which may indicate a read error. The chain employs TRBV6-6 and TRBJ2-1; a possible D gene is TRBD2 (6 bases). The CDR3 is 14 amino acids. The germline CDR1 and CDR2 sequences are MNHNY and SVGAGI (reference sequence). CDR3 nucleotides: TGTGCCGGCAGTTACGAGTGGGAGGTAGGTGAGCAGTTCTTC. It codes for CAGSYEWEVGEQFF.

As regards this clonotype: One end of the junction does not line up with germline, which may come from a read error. This CDR3 reads CASNRTSAQETRYF. The CDR3 region has the DNA TGTGCCAGCAACAGGACTAGCGCACAAGAGACCCGGTACTTC. The chain links TRBV11-2 to TRBJ2-5; 9 bases map to TRBD2. Germline V gene data show CDR1 as SGHAT and CDR2 as FQNNGV. The CDR3 is made up of 14 amino acids. Full variable domain (outside the CDR3, taken from reference TRBV11-2 and TRBJ2-5): EAGVAQSPRYKIIEKRQSVAFWCNPISGHATLYWYQQILGQGPKLLIQFQNNGVVDDSQLPKDRFSAERLKGVDSTLKIQPAKLEDSAVYLCASNRTSAQETRYFGPGTRLLVL.

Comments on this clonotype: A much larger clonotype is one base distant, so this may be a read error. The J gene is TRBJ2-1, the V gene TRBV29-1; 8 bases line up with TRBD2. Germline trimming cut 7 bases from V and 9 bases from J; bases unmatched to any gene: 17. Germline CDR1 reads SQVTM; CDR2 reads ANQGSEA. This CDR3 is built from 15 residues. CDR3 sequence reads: CSALERPAGESEQFF. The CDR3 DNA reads TGCAGCGCCTTAGAACGGCCAGCGGGAGAGAGTGAGCAGTTCTTC.